This TCR beta chain appears in the sequencing data of a study of OX40 agonist ivuxolimab in advanced cancers. Study-level background: Of mixed ages from roughly 23 to 85 and averaging about 56 years, the group was about 86% male. Study-wide results and caveats: CD8+ T cells averaged more expanded clones than CD4+. The authors did not determine the antigen specificity of the expanded peripheral T cells.

This CDR3 has 15 residues. Germline assignment: CDR1 MNHEY and CDR2 SVGAGI. With V trimmed by 6 bases and J by 6 bases, 7 bases remained unmatched. A note on this clone: The antigen is not known.

Profiling relied on immunoSEQ multiplex PCR, and the TCRdb table lists in-frame clones only, not all of them. Of over 65,000 clones in the sample, 65% to 90% were seen once. This clonotype was obtained from an adult with an advanced solid tumor such as melanoma, head and neck, liver or kidney cancer. The sample consisted of CD4+ or CD8+ T cells sorted from blood, taken in a trial of the OX40 agonist ivuxolimab. The chain carries TRBV6-5 and TRBJ2-1; the match to TRBD1 covers 11 bases. The CDR3 nucleotides read TGTGCCAGCAGGCTAGGACAGGGGGCGGGCAATGAGCAGTTCTTC. Translation: CASRLGQGAGNEQFF.